This T cell receptor beta chain was sequenced for a study of blood T cell repertoires in COVID-19. The overall study: The United States, Italy and Spain provided the acute and convalescent COVID-19 samples.

The CDR3 spans 15 residues. V gave up 4 bases and J gave up 2 bases; unmatched junction bases: 5. Germline V gene lookup returns CDR1 SGHTA and CDR2 FQGTGA. Sequencing was performed with immunoSEQ multiplex PCR; in TCRdb, only in-frame clones are kept and a portion is missing. The data contain 25,000 to 35,000 clones, around 83% of them seen just once; the ten biggest clones take up 10% to 15%. The rearrangement links TRBV7-3 to TRBJ2-7, with 10 bases lining up with TRBD2. The sequence was obtained from a human donor in a cohort sampled during active COVID-19. Specimen: peripheral blood. CDR3 residues: CASSWSGGAPYEQYF. As DNA, the CDR3 is TGTGCCAGCAGCTGGAGCGGGGGGGCCCCCTACGAGCAGTACTTC.